The present T cell receptor (beta chain) was sequenced within a study of shared clonotypes between healthy human individuals. General study points: Naive CD4 clonotypes were shared across a handful of donors at roughly 4.6%.

A remark on this clone: Antigen unknown.

Profiled with immunoSEQ multiplex PCR; TCRdb holds only in-frame clones, not every one. The top ten clones hold about 0.39% of a sample with roughly 2.2 million clones, just over 90% of them seen once. Sequences were obtained from naive CD4+ T cells from PBMCs. Subset meaning: CD45RA+ positively selected. The receptor was derived from a man younger than 30 in good health. Some clones in this sample may be carry-over from other donors' samples.

The CDR3, as DNA: TGTGCCAGCCAGCGACTCGGGGTCTACGAGCAGTACTTC. It translates to CASQRLGVYEQYF. V and J are TRBV27 and TRBJ2-7, with D tentatively TRBD2 (5 bases). The CDR3 length is 13 residues. V was trimmed by 8 bases and J by 3 bases, leaving 14 bases between them. Germline V gene sequence: CDR1 MNHEY, CDR2 SMNVEV (reference sequence).